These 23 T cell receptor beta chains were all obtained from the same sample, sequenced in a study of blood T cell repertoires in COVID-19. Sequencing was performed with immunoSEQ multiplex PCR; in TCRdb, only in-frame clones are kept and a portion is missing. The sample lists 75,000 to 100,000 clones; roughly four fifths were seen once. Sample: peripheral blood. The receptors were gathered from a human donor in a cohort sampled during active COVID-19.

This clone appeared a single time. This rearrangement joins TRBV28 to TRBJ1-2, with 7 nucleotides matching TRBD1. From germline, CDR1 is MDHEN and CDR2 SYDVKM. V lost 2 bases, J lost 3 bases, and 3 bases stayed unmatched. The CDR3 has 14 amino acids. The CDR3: CASSLGGTDYGYTF. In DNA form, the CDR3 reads TGTGCCAGCAGTTTAGGGGGGACAGACTATGGCTACACCTTC.

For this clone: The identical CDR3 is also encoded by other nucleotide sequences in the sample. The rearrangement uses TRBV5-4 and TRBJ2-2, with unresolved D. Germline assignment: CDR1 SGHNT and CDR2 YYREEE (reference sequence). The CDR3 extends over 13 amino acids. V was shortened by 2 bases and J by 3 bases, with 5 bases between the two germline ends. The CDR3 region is CASSLTDTGELFF. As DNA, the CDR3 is TGTGCCAGCAGCTTAACGGACACCGGGGAGCTGTTTTTT.

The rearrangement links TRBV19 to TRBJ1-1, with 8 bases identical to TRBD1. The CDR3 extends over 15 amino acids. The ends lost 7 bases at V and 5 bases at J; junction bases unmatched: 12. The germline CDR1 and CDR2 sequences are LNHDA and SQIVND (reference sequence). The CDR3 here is CASIPLGTGKTEAFF. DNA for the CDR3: TGTGCCAGTATCCCCCTCGGGACAGGCAAGACTGAAGCTTTCTTT.

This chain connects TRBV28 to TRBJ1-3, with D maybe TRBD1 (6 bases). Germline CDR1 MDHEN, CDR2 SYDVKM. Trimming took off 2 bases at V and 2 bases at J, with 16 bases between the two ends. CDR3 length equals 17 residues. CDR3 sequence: CASSLGVGDMAGNTIYF. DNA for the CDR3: TGTGCCAGCAGTTTAGGGGTTGGGGACATGGCTGGAAACACCATATATTTT.

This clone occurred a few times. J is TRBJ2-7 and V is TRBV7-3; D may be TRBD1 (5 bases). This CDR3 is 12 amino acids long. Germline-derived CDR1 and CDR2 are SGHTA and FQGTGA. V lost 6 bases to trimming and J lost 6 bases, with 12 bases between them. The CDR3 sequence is CASSPDRGEQYF. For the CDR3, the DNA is TGTGCCAGCAGTCCTGACAGAGGCGAGCAGTACTTC. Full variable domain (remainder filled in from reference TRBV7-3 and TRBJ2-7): GAGVSQTPSNKVTEKGKYVELRCDPISGHTALYWYRQSLGQGPEFLIYFQGTGAADDSGLPNDRFFAVRPEGSVSTLKIQRTERGDSAVYLCASSPDRGEQYFGPGTRLTVT.

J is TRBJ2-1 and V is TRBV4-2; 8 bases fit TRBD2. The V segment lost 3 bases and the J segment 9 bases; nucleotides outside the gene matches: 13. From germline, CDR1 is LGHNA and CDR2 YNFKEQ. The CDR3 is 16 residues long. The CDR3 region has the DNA TGTGCCAGCAGCCATCTCTCCGGGGGGGGGCCGAGTGAGCAGTTCTTC. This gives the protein CASSHLSGGGPSEQFF.

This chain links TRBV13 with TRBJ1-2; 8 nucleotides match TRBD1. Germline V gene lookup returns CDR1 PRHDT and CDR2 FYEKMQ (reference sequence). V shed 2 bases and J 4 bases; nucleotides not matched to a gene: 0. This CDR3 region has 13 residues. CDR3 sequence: CASSLTGGYGYTF. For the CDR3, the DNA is TGTGCCAGCAGCTTAACAGGGGGCTATGGCTACACCTTC. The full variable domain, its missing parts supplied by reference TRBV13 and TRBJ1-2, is AAGVIQSPRHLIKEKRETATLKCYPIPRHDTVYWYQQGPGQDPQFLISFYEKMQSDKGSIPDRFSAQQFSDYHSELNMSSLELGDSALYFCASSLTGGYGYTFGSGTRLTVV.

CDR3 sequence reads: CASSRRTGPTPSGANVLTF. DNA for the CDR3: TGCGCCAGCAGCAGGAGGACAGGGCCAACCCCATCTGGGGCCAACGTCCTGACTTTC. The V and J genes are TRBV5-1 and TRBJ2-6; 8 nucleotides match TRBD1. Germline CDR1 is SGHRS and CDR2 is YFSETQ. The length of the CDR3 is 19 residues. With V trimmed by 4 bases and J by 1 base, 13 bases remained unmatched.

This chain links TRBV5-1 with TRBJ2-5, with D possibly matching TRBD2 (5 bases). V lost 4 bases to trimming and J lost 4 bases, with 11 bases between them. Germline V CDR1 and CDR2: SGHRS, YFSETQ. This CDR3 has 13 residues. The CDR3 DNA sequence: TGCGCCAGCAGCACTGGAGGCGGAGAGACCCAGTACTTC. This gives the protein CASSTGGGETQYF.

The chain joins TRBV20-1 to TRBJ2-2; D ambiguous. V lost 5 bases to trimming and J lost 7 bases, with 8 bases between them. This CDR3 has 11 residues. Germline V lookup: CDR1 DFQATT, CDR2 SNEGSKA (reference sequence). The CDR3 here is CSASPGGELFF. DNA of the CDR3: TGCAGTGCTTCCCCGGGCGGGGAGCTGTTTTTT.

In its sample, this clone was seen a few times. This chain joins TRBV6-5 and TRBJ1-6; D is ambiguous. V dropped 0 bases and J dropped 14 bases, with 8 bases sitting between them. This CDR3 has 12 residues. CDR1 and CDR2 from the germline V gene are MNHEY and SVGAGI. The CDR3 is CASSYSSGTLHF. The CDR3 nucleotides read TGTGCCAGCAGTTACTCGTCAGGTACCCTCCACTTT.

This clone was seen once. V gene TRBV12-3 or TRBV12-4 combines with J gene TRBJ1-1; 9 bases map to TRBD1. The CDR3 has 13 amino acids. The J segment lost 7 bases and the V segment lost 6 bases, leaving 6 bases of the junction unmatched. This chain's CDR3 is CASSQQGAIEAFF. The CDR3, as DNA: TGTGCCAGCAGCCAACAGGGGGCCATTGAAGCTTTCTTT.

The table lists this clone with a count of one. The CDR3 bases are TGTGCCAGTAGCCCCCCGTTAGGTCGGGACAGGAACACCGGGGAGCTGTTTTTT. Its translation is CASSPPLGRDRNTGELFF. The V call is TRBV19, the J call TRBJ2-2, with 7 nucleotides matching TRBD1. V was pared by 6 bases and J by 1 base, with 14 bases of the junction left unmatched. The CDR3 covers 18 residues. The V gene's germline CDR1 is LNHDA and CDR2 SQIVND (reference sequence).

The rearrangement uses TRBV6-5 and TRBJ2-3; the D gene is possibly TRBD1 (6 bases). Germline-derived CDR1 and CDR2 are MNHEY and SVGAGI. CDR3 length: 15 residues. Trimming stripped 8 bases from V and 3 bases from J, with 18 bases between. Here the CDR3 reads CASATTGPATDTQYF. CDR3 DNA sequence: TGTGCCAGCGCCACAACAGGGCCGGCGACAGATACGCAGTATTTT.

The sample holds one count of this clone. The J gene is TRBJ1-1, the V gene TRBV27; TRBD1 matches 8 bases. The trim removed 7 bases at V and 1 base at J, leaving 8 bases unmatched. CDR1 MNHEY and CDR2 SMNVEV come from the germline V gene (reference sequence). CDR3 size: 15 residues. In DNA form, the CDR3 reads TGTGCCAGCACCCCGATAACAGGGGGGAACACTGAAGCTTTCTTT. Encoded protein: CASTPITGGNTEAFF.

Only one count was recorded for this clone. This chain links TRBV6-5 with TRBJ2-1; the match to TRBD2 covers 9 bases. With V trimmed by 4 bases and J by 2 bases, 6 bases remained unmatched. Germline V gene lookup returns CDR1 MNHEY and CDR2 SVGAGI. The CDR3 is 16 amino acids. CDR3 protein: CASSSLLAGPYNEQFF. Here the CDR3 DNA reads TGTGCCAGCAGTTCCCTTCTAGCGGGACCCTACAATGAGCAGTTCTTC.

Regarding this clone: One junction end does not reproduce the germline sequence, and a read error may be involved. The CDR3 spells CASSLAYRDGTDTQYF. The CDR3 region has the DNA TGTGCTAGCAGCTTAGCTTACAGGGACGGCACAGATACGCAGTATTTT. The V gene is TRBV7-7, the J gene TRBJ2-3; weak D call: TRBD1 (6 bases). This CDR3 is built from 16 residues. CDR1 is SSHAT and CDR2 is FNYEAQ in the germline V gene (reference sequence).

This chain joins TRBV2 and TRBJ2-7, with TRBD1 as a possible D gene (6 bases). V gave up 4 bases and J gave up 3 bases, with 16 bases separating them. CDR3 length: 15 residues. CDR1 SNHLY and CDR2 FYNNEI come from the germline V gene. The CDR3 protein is CASSVGQPLLYEQYF. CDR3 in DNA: TGTGCCAGCAGTGTAGGACAGCCGCTTCTCTACGAGCAGTACTTC.

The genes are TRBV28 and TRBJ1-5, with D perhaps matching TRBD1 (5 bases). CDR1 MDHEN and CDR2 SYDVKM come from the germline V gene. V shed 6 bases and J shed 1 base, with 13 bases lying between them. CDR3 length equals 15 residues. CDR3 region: CASRWEGRSNQPQHF. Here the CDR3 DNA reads TGTGCCAGCAGGTGGGAGGGACGGAGCAATCAGCCCCAGCATTTT.

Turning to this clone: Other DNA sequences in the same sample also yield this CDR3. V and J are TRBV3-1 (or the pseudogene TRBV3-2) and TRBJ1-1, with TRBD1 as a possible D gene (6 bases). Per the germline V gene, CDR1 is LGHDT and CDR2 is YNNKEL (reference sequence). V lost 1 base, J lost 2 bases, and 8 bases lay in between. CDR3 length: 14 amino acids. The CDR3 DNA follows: TGTGCCAGCAGCCAAGGGGACAAAAACACTGAAGCTTTCTTT. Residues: CASSQGDKNTEAFF.

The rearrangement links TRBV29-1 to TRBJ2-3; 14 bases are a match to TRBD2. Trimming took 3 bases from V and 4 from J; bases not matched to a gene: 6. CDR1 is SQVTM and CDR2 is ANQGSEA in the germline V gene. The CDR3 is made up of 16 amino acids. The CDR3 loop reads CSVDGLAGGFSDTQYF. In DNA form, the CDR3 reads TGCAGCGTTGACGGACTAGCGGGGGGATTCTCAGATACGCAGTATTTT.

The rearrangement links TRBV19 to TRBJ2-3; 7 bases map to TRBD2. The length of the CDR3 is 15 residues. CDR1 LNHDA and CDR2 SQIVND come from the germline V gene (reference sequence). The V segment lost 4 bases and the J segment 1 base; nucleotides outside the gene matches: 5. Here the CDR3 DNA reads TGTGCCAGTAGTAGGGGGGGAGGCGGCACAGATACGCAGTATTTT. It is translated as CASSRGGGGTDTQYF.

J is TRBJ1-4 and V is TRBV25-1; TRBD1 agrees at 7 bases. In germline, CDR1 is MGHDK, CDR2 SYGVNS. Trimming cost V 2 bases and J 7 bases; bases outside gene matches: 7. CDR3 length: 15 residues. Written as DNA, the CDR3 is TGTGCCAGCAGTGAAAAGACAGGGAGGCGTGAAAAACTGTTTTTT. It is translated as CASSEKTGRREKLFF.